This entry lists 32 T cell receptor beta chains sequenced from one sample in a study of blood T cell repertoires in COVID-19. TCRdb keeps only in-frame clones here, not all; method: immunoSEQ multiplex PCR. The sample carries around 270,000 clones, 70% to 90% recorded once. The sample comprised peripheral blood. Receptors originate from a woman between 50 and 59 years old with acute or convalescent COVID-19.

The chain carries TRBV19 and TRBJ1-2; no reliable D call. The V gene lost 0 bases and the J gene lost 7 bases, with 9 bases spanning the gap. The CDR3 covers 13 residues. Germline V lookup: CDR1 LNHDA, CDR2 SQIVND (reference sequence). In nucleotides, the CDR3 is TGTGCCAGTAGTATAGACACTCCTTTTGGCTACACCTTC. It translates to CASSIDTPFGYTF.

The rearrangement links TRBV6-5 to TRBJ1-2; tentatively, D is TRBD1 (5 bases). Trimming shortened V by 10 bases and J by 4 bases, and 13 bases separated the two germline ends. The CDR3 runs 12 residues. The germline V gene encodes CDR1 MNHEY and CDR2 SVGAGI. As DNA, the CDR3 is TGTGCCACCCGGGGGATTCTCTATGGCTACACCTTC. This gives the protein CATRGILYGYTF.

The chain carries TRBV15 and TRBJ1-5, with 10 bases matching TRBD1. The CDR3 sequence is 16 residues long. The germline gives CDR1 LNHNV, CDR2 YYDKDF (reference sequence). V was clipped by 5 bases and J by 3 bases; unmatched bases: 7. The CDR3 protein is CATSGLGQGINQPQHF. The CDR3 DNA reads TGTGCCACCAGCGGGCTGGGACAGGGGATCAATCAGCCCCAGCATTTT.

The gene calls are TRBV7-9 and TRBJ2-2; a weak D match, TRBD1 (6 bases). V shed 5 bases and J shed 0 bases, with 16 bases lying between them. CDR1 is SEHNR and CDR2 is FQNEAQ in the germline V gene (reference sequence). The CDR3 covers 17 residues. CDR3 sequence (DNA): TGTGCCAGCAGCCCCTTTCGACAGGCCTCGAACACCGGGGAGCTGTTTTTT. This translates into CASSPFRQASNTGELFF.

The chain couples TRBV3-1 (or the pseudogene TRBV3-2) to TRBJ2-2, with 9 positions matching TRBD2. Trimming took 4 bases from V and 4 from J; bases not matched to a gene: 4. CDR1 is LGHDT, CDR2 YNNKEL, per germline (reference sequence). There are 15 residues in the CDR3. CDR3 sequence reads: CASSLAGASTGELFF. The CDR3 DNA reads TGTGCCAGCAGCCTAGCGGGAGCGAGCACCGGGGAGCTGTTTTTT.

The chain uses TRBV29-1 and TRBJ1-4; 7 bases line up with TRBD1. The CDR3 covers 13 residues. Germline V gene lookup returns CDR1 SQVTM and CDR2 ANQGSEA. V was clipped by 4 bases and J by 6 bases; unmatched bases: 5. As DNA, the CDR3 is TGCAGCGTTGGGGGCAGGGGGGATGAAAAACTGTTTTTT. Residues: CSVGGRGDEKLFF.

The CDR3 nucleotides are TGTGCCAGCAGTATTAGCGGGAAAGCGACAGATACGCAGTATTTT. This sequence encodes CASSISGKATDTQYF. The chain has TRBV28 and TRBJ2-3, with 8 positions matching TRBD2. CDR3 length: 15 residues. CDR1 and CDR2 from the germline V gene are MDHEN and SYDVKM. V dropped 5 bases and J dropped 3; count of bases not matched to a gene: 7.

There are a few counts of this clone. This chain connects TRBV28 to TRBJ1-1; D is unresolved. This CDR3 contains 14 residues. V was trimmed by 3 bases and J by 0 bases, leaving 8 bases between them. Germline V gene lookup returns CDR1 MDHEN and CDR2 SYDVKM. CDR3 nucleotide sequence: TGTGCCAGCAGTTTTTACGGTTTGAACACTGAAGCTTTCTTT. Translation gives CASSFYGLNTEAFF.

This clone came up once. The chain carries TRBV24-1 and TRBJ2-3; 9 bases match TRBD1. The junction had 4 bases not matched to a gene; V was cut back by 10 bases and J by 0 bases. The CDR3 sequence is 14 residues long. Per germline, CDR1 KGHDR and CDR2 SFDVKD. This CDR3 is CATAGTGSTDTQYF. As DNA, the CDR3 is TGTGCCACTGCAGGGACAGGGAGCACAGATACGCAGTATTTT.

The rearrangement uses TRBV30 and TRBJ2-7, with a possible D match to TRBD1 (6 bases). CDR1 is GTSNPN and CDR2 is SVGIG in the germline V gene (reference sequence). The CDR3 is 13 amino acids. V was cut by 3 bases and J by 4 bases, with 13 bases left in between. The CDR3 DNA reads TGTGCCTGGAGCTTGACAGGAGTTTACGAGCAGTACTTC. Its translation is CAWSLTGVYEQYF.

V usage is TRBV11-2 and J usage is TRBJ2-4; 9 bases match TRBD2. V shed 0 bases, J shed 16 bases, and the junction held 7 bases outside the gene matches. Germline CDR1 reads SGHAT; CDR2 reads FQNNGV. The CDR3 has 13 amino acids. The CDR3 coding sequence is TGTGCCAGCAGCTTAGATCGTAGTAGCGGGAGTTACTTC. As protein: CASSLDRSSGSYF.

The rearrangement joins TRBV4-1 to TRBJ2-4; possible D gene TRBD1, 6 bases. Trimming took 0 bases from V and 0 from J, leaving 12 bases between them. Per germline, CDR1 MGHRA and CDR2 YSYEKL. This CDR3 is 17 amino acids long. Written as DNA, the CDR3 is TGCGCCAGCAGCCAAGAAGGATACAGGGCAGCCAAAAACATTCAGTACTTC. It yields the protein CASSQEGYRAAKNIQYF.

This chain uses TRBV9 with TRBJ2-3, with 8 bases aligning to TRBD2. The junction had 3 bases not matched to a gene; V was cut back by 2 bases and J by 4 bases. Germline-derived CDR1 and CDR2 are SGDLS and YYNGEE. The CDR3 runs 14 residues. The CDR3: CASSVGLVPDTQYF. CDR3 DNA sequence: TGTGCCAGCAGCGTGGGACTAGTTCCAGATACGCAGTATTTT.

The chain uses TRBV18 and TRBJ2-5; TRBD2 might be the D (5 bases). The CDR3 extends over 13 amino acids. Trimming took 6 bases from V and 7 from J, leaving 15 bases between them. Germline V gives CDR1 KGHSH, CDR2 LQKENI. CDR3 protein: CASSIGEIGTQYF. The CDR3 nucleotides read TGTGCCAGCTCGATCGGGGAGATTGGGACCCAGTACTTC.

The V call is TRBV19, the J call TRBJ1-2; 8 bases line up with TRBD1. V lost 4 bases and J lost 3; bases outside the gene matches: 4. CDR3 size: 14 residues. Per the germline V gene, CDR1 is LNHDA and CDR2 is SQIVND (reference sequence). The DNA for the CDR3 is TGTGCCAGTAGTACCAGGGGGCGCTACTATGGCTACACCTTC. It encodes CASSTRGRYYGYTF.

The chain links TRBV28 to TRBJ1-5; D is ambiguous. This CDR3 contains 15 residues. Germline V lookup: CDR1 MDHEN, CDR2 SYDVKM. V was trimmed by 2 bases and J by 0 bases, leaving 8 bases between them. This chain's CDR3 is CASSLGPVSNQPQHF. The CDR3 DNA sequence: TGTGCCAGCAGTTTAGGCCCTGTTAGCAATCAGCCCCAGCATTTT. Combining the CDR3 with reference TRBV28 and TRBJ1-5 gives the whole variable domain DVKVTQSSRYLVKRTGEKVFLECVQDMDHENMFWYRQDPGLGLRLIYFSYDVKMKEKGDIPEGYSVSREKKERFSLILESASTNQTSMYLCASSLGPVSNQPQHFGDGTRLSIL.

The CDR3 coding sequence is TGCGCCAGCCACATGGGTAGCTACTACGAGCAGTACTTC. Translated: CASHMGSYYEQYF. The chain has TRBV5-1 and TRBJ2-7; D uncertain. CDR3 length equals 13 residues. Germline V lookup: CDR1 SGHRS, CDR2 YFSETQ. V dropped 7 bases and J dropped 3 bases, with 14 bases sitting between them.

The rearrangement uses TRBV5-1 and TRBJ2-7; TRBD2 matches at 10 bases. V lost 2 bases to trimming and J lost 4 bases; unmatched junction nucleotides: 9. Germline CDR1 and CDR2: SGHRS and YFSETQ. This CDR3 has 16 residues. The CDR3 nucleotides are TGCGCCAGCAGCTTACTAGCGGGATCCACCTTTTACGAGCAGTACTTC. The encoded protein is CASSLLAGSTFYEQYF.

The chain employs TRBV19 and TRBJ2-2; D ambiguous. The CDR3 loop spans 14 amino acids. V was shortened by 7 bases and J by 0 bases, with 9 bases between the two germline ends. The V gene's germline CDR1 is LNHDA and CDR2 SQIVND (reference sequence). The CDR3 loop is CASKYGANTGELFF. The CDR3 DNA follows: TGTGCCAGTAAATACGGAGCGAACACCGGGGAGCTGTTTTTT.

This clone is a singleton in its sample. The V gene is TRBV7-6, the J gene TRBJ2-1; D call uncertain. V gave up 3 bases and J gave up 0 bases, with 9 bases separating them. Germline V gene data show CDR1 as SGHVS and CDR2 as FNYEAQ. The CDR3 extends over 15 amino acids. CDR3 bases: TGTGCCAGCAGCTTTGGAGCAATCTCCTACAATGAGCAGTTCTTC. It codes for CASSFGAISYNEQFF.

The chain employs TRBV2 and TRBJ2-2; 7 bases match TRBD1. Germline assignment: CDR1 SNHLY and CDR2 FYNNEI. The CDR3 covers 14 residues. Germline trimming cut 8 bases from V and 7 bases from J; bases unmatched to any gene: 10. The CDR3 nucleotides are TGTGCCAGCGTTAGGGACAGCAATATCGGGGAGCTGTTTTTT. This encodes CASVRDSNIGELFF.

J is TRBJ1-1 and V is TRBV9, with D possibly matching TRBD1 (5 bases). Germline V lookup: CDR1 SGDLS, CDR2 YYNGEE. The CDR3 has 14 amino acids. Trimming took off 3 bases at V and 6 bases at J, with 15 bases between the two ends. The CDR3: CASSEGQNSPEAFF. The CDR3, as DNA: TGTGCCAGCAGCGAGGGGCAGAATTCTCCTGAAGCTTTCTTT.

There are a few counts of this clone. The V gene is TRBV5-6, the J gene TRBJ2-7, with 10 bases matching TRBD2. This CDR3 is built from 15 residues. V lost 1 base and J lost 1; bases outside the gene matches: 2. Germline loops: CDR1 SGHDT, CDR2 YYEEEE. CDR3 coding DNA: TGTGCCAGCAGCTTGTCTAGCGGGAGTTCCTACGAGCAGTACTTC. Translated, it gives CASSLSSGSSYEQYF. The full variable domain, with the rest looked up from reference TRBV5-6 and TRBJ2-7, is DAGVTQSPTHLIKTRGQQVTLRCSPKSGHDTVSWYQQALGQGPQFIFQYYEEEERQRGNFPDRFSGHQFPNYSSELNVNALLLGDSALYLCASSLSSGSSYEQYFGPGTRLTVT.

J is TRBJ1-1 and V is TRBV5-1, with a possible D match to TRBD1 (6 bases). The CDR3 runs 15 residues. V was cut by 0 bases and J by 1 base, with 10 bases left in between. The V gene's germline CDR1 is SGHRS and CDR2 YFSETQ. The CDR3 loop is CASSLADRPNTEAFF. For the CDR3, the DNA is TGCGCCAGCAGCTTGGCAGACAGGCCGAACACTGAAGCTTTCTTT.

This chain connects TRBV27 to TRBJ2-3, with TRBD2 identical over 10 bases. The CDR3 spans 15 residues. Germline loops: CDR1 MNHEY, CDR2 SMNVEV (reference sequence). The J segment lost 1 base and the V segment lost 5 bases, leaving 3 bases of the junction unmatched. The CDR3 reads CASSPSGRGTDTQYF. The CDR3 coding sequence is TGTGCCAGCAGTCCAAGCGGGAGGGGCACAGATACGCAGTATTTT.

This chain uses TRBV27 with TRBJ1-6, with 10 bases lining up with TRBD1. Germline CDR1 reads MNHEY; CDR2 reads SMNVEV (reference sequence). The length of the CDR3 is 12 residues. V was pared by 6 bases and J by 12 bases, with 2 bases of the junction left unmatched. The CDR3, as DNA: TGTGCCAGCAGGACAGGGGGCTTACCCCTCCACTTT. Amino acids: CASRTGGLPLHF.

This clone was seen just once. This rearrangement joins TRBV3-1 (or the pseudogene TRBV3-2) to TRBJ2-1; 7 bases match TRBD1. The CDR3 is 16 amino acids. J lost 0 bases, V lost 4 bases, and 6 bases had no gene match. The germline gives CDR1 LGHDT, CDR2 YNNKEL (reference sequence). The CDR3 nucleotides are TGTGCCAGCAGCCCAGGGGGTTACAGCTCCTACAATGAGCAGTTCTTC. This translates into CASSPGGYSSYNEQFF.

The chain has TRBV19 and TRBJ2-7; TRBD2 is a possible D gene (6 bases). The CDR3 is 13 residues long. The V gene lost 3 bases and the J gene lost 2 bases, with 8 bases spanning the gap. Germline assignment: CDR1 LNHDA and CDR2 SQIVND (reference sequence). The CDR3 nucleotides read TGTGCCAGTAGTATTCCGGGAGCCTACGAGCAGTACTTC. This sequence encodes CASSIPGAYEQYF. The variable domain in full, completed from reference TRBV19 and TRBJ2-7, reads DGGITQSPKYLFRKEGQNVTLSCEQNLNHDAMYWYRQDPGQGLRLIYYSQIVNDFQKGDIAEGYSVSREKKESFPLTVTSAQKNPTAFYLCASSIPGAYEQYFGPGTRLTVT.

This chain uses TRBV24-1 with TRBJ1-2; 9 bases are a match to TRBD1. V shed 4 bases and J 3 bases; nucleotides not matched to a gene: 8. CDR3 length: 16 amino acids. The germline V gene has CDR1 KGHDR and CDR2 SFDVKD. CDR3 coding DNA: TGTGCCACCAGTGAGGGGGACAGGGTACCCTACTATGGCTACACCTTC. Protein product: CATSEGDRVPYYGYTF.

On this clone: Additional DNA sequences in this sample encode the identical CDR3. This chain connects TRBV30 to TRBJ1-5; D gene uncertain. V lost 5 bases and J 2 bases, leaving 10 bases between the germline ends. This CDR3 region has 13 residues. Germline loops: CDR1 GTSNPN, CDR2 SVGIG (reference sequence). CDR3 DNA: TGTGCCTGGTCACCGGGAGGCAATCAGCCCCAGCATTTT. Translated, it gives CAWSPGGNQPQHF.

V gene TRBV2 combines with J gene TRBJ1-6; D gene ambiguous. V shed 9 bases and J shed 0 bases, with 3 bases lying between them. The CDR3 spans 12 residues. CDR1 is SNHLY, CDR2 FYNNEI, per germline. CDR3 sequence (DNA): TGTGCCAGGAGCTCCTATAATTCACCCCTCCACTTT. Protein product: CARSSYNSPLHF.

This chain connects TRBV6-5 to TRBJ2-5; D not resolved. Trimming took 4 bases from V and 4 from J, leaving 7 bases between them. This CDR3 comprises 12 residues. CDR1 and CDR2 from the germline V gene are MNHEY and SVGAGI. CDR3 sequence (DNA): TGTGCCAGCAGTTTTTTCGGAGAGACCCAGTACTTC. It yields the protein CASSFFGETQYF.